The 7 T cell receptor beta chains below were found in one sample sequenced in a study of precursors of human CD4 cytotoxic T cells. Via MiXCR, TCRdb re-called the reads, giving one row per CDR3 protein. The sample holds fewer than 600 distinct CDR3 sequences; under 20% are singletons and the top ten take around 9.5%. Four sorted CD4+ memory subsets, central memory, effector memory, IL-7R-high TEMRA and IL-7R-negative TEMRA, were UMI-sequenced. Input material: memory CD4+ T cells from blood (PBMCs). Receptors were obtained from a human donor in good health.

A few counts support this clonotype. This chain uses TRBV20-1 with TRBJ1-2; D is ambiguous. The length of the CDR3 is 15 residues. Germline lookup yields CDR1 DFQATT and CDR2 SNEGSKA (reference sequence). V gave up 3 bases and J gave up 0 bases, with 14 bases separating them. In DNA, the CDR3 is TGCAGTGCTAGCGGACCCACAAATTCTAACTATGGCTACACCTTC. Its translation is CSASGPTNSNYGYTF.

This clonotype is large within its sample. This sequence joins TRBV5-4 and TRBJ2-5, with D perhaps being TRBD1 or TRBD2 (5 bases each). The CDR3 is 13 amino acids. CDR1 is SGHNT, CDR2 YYREEE, per germline (reference sequence). V was cut by 1 base and J by 4 bases, with 8 bases left in between. CDR3 sequence reads: CASSLRGGETQYF. The CDR3 DNA reads TGTGCCAGCAGCTTGCGGGGCGGAGAGACCCAGTACTTC.

This clonotype was counted a few times. The chain carries TRBV5-6 and TRBJ2-4; TRBD2 is a possible D gene (6 bases). CDR1 is SGHDT and CDR2 is YYEEEE in the germline V gene. The CDR3 is made up of 15 amino acids. V lost 5 bases, J lost 7 bases, and 19 bases lay in between. The DNA of the CDR3 is TGTGCCAGCAGTGGGGGGAGTAGCGGAGGTAACATTCAGTACTTC. This translates into CASSGGSSGGNIQYF.

Sample share makes this clonotype large. This chain joins TRBV7-2 and TRBJ1-1; no clear D. This CDR3 region has 13 residues. Germline CDR1 reads SGHTA; CDR2 reads FQGNSA. V shed 5 bases and J shed 1 base, with 8 bases lying between them. The CDR3 DNA reads TGTGCCAGCAGCGCTCTCAAGAACACTGAAGCTTTCTTT. Amino acid sequence: CASSALKNTEAFF. Full variable domain (missing parts from reference TRBV7-2 and TRBJ1-1): GAGVSQSPSNKVTEKGKDVELRCDPISGHTALYWYRQSLGQGLEFLIYFQGNSAPDKSGLPSDRFSAERTGGSVSTLTIQRTQQEDSAVYLCASSALKNTEAFFGQGTRLTVV.

By its share, this clonotype is large. The chain carries TRBV9 and TRBJ2-5, with TRBD2 as a possible D gene (6 bases). The germline V and J ends were trimmed by 3 bases and 0 bases, with 15 bases remaining between them. In germline, CDR1 is SGDLS, CDR2 YYNGEE. The CDR3 is 16 amino acids. CDR3 nucleotides: TGTGCCAGCAGCGCAACCCCTGGGGGGTACCAAGAGACCCAGTACTTC. Translation: CASSATPGGYQETQYF.

Sample share makes this clonotype large. V is TRBV6-6 and J is TRBJ2-5; D remains ambiguous. The V end was cut by 8 bases, the J end by 1 base, with 8 bases between. The CDR3 spans 12 residues. The germline gives CDR1 MNHNY, CDR2 SVGAGI (reference sequence). CDR3 loop: CASSAVQETQYF. In DNA, the CDR3 is TGTGCCAGCTCTGCAGTCCAAGAGACCCAGTACTTC.

The chain combines TRBV5-1 with TRBJ2-1; 14 bases are shared with TRBD2. Losses at the gene ends were 3 bases for V and 1 base for J; bases not matched to a gene: 6. The CDR3 loop spans 18 amino acids. The germline gives CDR1 SGHRS, CDR2 YFSETQ. CDR3 in DNA: TGCGCCAGCAGCTGGGGACTAGCGGGAGTGGGGTCCTACAATGAGCAGTTCTTC. Translated: CASSWGLAGVGSYNEQFF.